A single sample is the source of the 11 T cell receptor beta chains below, sequenced in a study of T cell responses to AZD1222 COVID-19 vaccine. Repertoires were generated with immunoSEQ multiplex PCR, while TCRdb's copy carries only in-frame clones and drops some. The sample holds about 120,000 clones, about 90% seen once. The sequencing here drew on peripheral blood, taken on day 0 of AZD1222 vaccination. The receptors shown here come from an adult in good health.

This chain links TRBV27 with TRBJ2-2; TRBD1 or TRBD2 may be the D gene (5 bases each). The germline V gene encodes CDR1 MNHEY and CDR2 SMNVEV (reference sequence). The ends were cut back, 7 bases at V and 1 base at J, with 25 bases in the middle. The CDR3 has 19 amino acids. CDR3 loop: CASKVFVAPGTENTGELFF. CDR3 nucleotide sequence: TGTGCCAGCAAAGTATTCGTCGCCCCCGGGACGGAGAACACCGGGGAGCTGTTTTTT.

V is TRBV27 and J is TRBJ2-5; maybe TRBD1 (5 bases). V lost 3 bases to trimming and J lost 2 bases, with 7 bases between them. The CDR3 totals 13 residues. Looked up from germline, CDR1 is MNHEY and CDR2 is SMNVEV (reference sequence). CDR3: CASSFQGQETQYF. For the CDR3, the DNA is TGTGCCAGCAGTTTTCAGGGTCAAGAGACCCAGTACTTC.

J is TRBJ1-2 and V is TRBV19, with D perhaps matching TRBD1 (6 bases). The CDR3 covers 12 residues. Germline V CDR1 and CDR2: LNHDA, SQIVND (reference sequence). V lost 4 bases and J 12 bases, leaving 15 bases between the germline ends. The CDR3 region is CASSTPIRGHTF. The CDR3 DNA follows: TGTGCCAGTAGTACACCTATCAGGGGACACACCTTC.

The rearrangement uses TRBV27 and TRBJ1-1; the D is unclear. The CDR3 has 9 residues. Germline V gene data show CDR1 as MNHEY and CDR2 as SMNVEV (reference sequence). V dropped 2 bases and J dropped 11 bases, with 3 bases sitting between them. The CDR3: CASSLKAFF. Here the CDR3 DNA reads TGTGCCAGCAGTTTAAAGGCTTTCTTT.

The genes are TRBV6-6 and TRBJ1-1, with 7 bases lining up with TRBD1. CDR1 and CDR2 from the germline V gene are MNHNY and SVGAGI (reference sequence). J was trimmed by 13 bases and V by 8 bases; bases with no gene match: 10. This CDR3 is 11 amino acids long. The CDR3 region has the DNA TGTGCCAGCGCCCTCGAGGGGGCCCGTTTCTTT. It is translated as CASALEGARFF.

V usage is TRBV12-3 or TRBV12-4 and J usage is TRBJ1-1; unclear D gene. With 3 bases removed from V and 8 bases from J, the gap between germline ends came to 13 bases. The CDR3 length is 13 residues. CDR3 residues: CASSFRADQEAFF. In DNA form, the CDR3 reads TGTGCCAGCAGTTTCCGGGCCGACCAAGAAGCTTTCTTT.

This chain connects TRBV10-3 to TRBJ2-7; D perhaps matches TRBD1 (6 bases). Trimming pared 3 bases from V and 4 bases from J, leaving 28 bases between. Germline V gives CDR1 ENHRY, CDR2 SYGVKD. The CDR3 runs to 19 residues. The CDR3 region has the DNA TGTGCCATCAGTGACCTAAACCCGGGACATCCCTTTTTCGAGTACGAGCAGTACTTC. Amino acid sequence: CAISDLNPGHPFFEYEQYF.

This clone is a singleton in its sample. The CDR3 here is CASSYRDRDEKLFF. The CDR3 DNA sequence: TGTGCCAGCAGTTACCGGGACAGGGATGAAAAACTGTTTTTT. The chain combines TRBV6-5 with TRBJ1-4; 9 bases align to TRBD1. The CDR3 runs to 14 residues. V was pared by 2 bases and J by 6 bases, with 1 base of the junction left unmatched. CDR1 and CDR2 from the germline V gene are MNHEY and SVGAGI.

V usage is TRBV23-1 and J usage is TRBJ1-5; D call uncertain. Being an ORF, TRBV23-1 has a function that is uncertain. This CDR3 has 16 amino acids. V was shortened by 4 bases and J by 7 bases, with 20 bases between the two germline ends. The CDR3 DNA reads as TGCGCCAGCAGTCCCAGTAAGTGCAGGTTTAAACAGCCCCAGCATTTT. Residues: CASSPSKCRFKQPQHF.

The chain links TRBV6-2 or TRBV6-3 to TRBJ2-7; TRBD2 agrees at 9 bases. The V and J ends lost 6 bases and 3 bases, in that order; junction bases with no gene match: 9. In germline, CDR1 is MNHEY, CDR2 SVGEGT. The CDR3 contains 15 residues. The CDR3 region is CASSINPSGVYEQYF. The CDR3 DNA reads as TGTGCCAGCAGCATAAACCCTAGCGGGGTCTACGAGCAGTACTTC.

V gene TRBV5-1 combines with J gene TRBJ2-5, with D unclear. The germline V gene encodes CDR1 SGHRS and CDR2 YFSETQ. There are 13 residues in the CDR3. Trimming removed 4 bases at V and 2 bases at J, with 9 bases between. The CDR3 loop is CASSDLTQETQYF. The CDR3 DNA follows: TGCGCCAGCAGCGACCTCACGCAAGAGACCCAGTACTTC.